This T cell receptor (beta chain) derives from a study of T cell clonality in common variable immunodeficiency. Findings of the study overall: Fewer TCRbeta clones were shared among CVID subjects than controls.

Germline CDR1 reads MGHRA; CDR2 reads YSYEKL. The CDR3 length is 16 residues. The V and J ends lost 3 bases and 9 bases, in that order; junction bases with no gene match: 13. This clone was counted ten times or more. Antigen unknown. With the read ending 3 residues before the CDR3 end, the germline J gene is used to fill in that end. Libraries were prepared by immunoSEQ multiplex PCR; TCRdb keeps only in-frame clonotypes and omits some of them. The profile covers under 45,000 clones, none occurring a single time. The rearrangement links TRBV4-1 to TRBJ2-1, with TRBD2 matching 8 bases. The sample was peripheral blood mononuclear cells. The receptor comes from a person aged 18 to 75 in good health. The sequenced part of the CDR3 DNA is TGCGCCAGCAGCCACCGCCTGTGGCGGGAGGCACGTGAG. It codes for CASSHRLWREARE. The whole CDR3 protein reads CASSHRLWREAREQFF.